This T cell receptor beta chain is drawn from a study of tumor-infiltrating lymphocytes in primary liver carcinoma. The CDR3 runs to 15 residues. The germline V gene encodes CDR1 MGHRA and CDR2 YSYEKL. Unsorted bulk tissue, roughly 20-34 mg of it, served as the source for co-extraction of RNA and DNA. Regarding this clonotype: No conserved phenylalanine or tryptophan is present at the end of the CDR3, so a read error is the likely explanation.

From around 530 ng of total RNA, TCR beta-specific cDNA was reverse-transcribed using a constant-region primer. It was through three nested multiplex PCR rounds of slightly modified ARM-PCR that TCR beta libraries arose. It was with TRBV1-TRBV30 forward primers and a C-beta reverse primer that the first two PCR rounds were run, at 10 to 11 cycles each. TCRdb used MiXCR to reprocess the multiplex PCR reads, holding one entry per CDR3 protein. In the table there are some 30,000 distinct CDR3 sequences, 70% to 80% of which are singletons. The clonotype was recovered from a man aged 35-49 years with primary liver carcinoma and hepatitis B virus infection. This chain uses TRBV4-1 with TRBJ2-1; D perhaps matches TRBD2 (6 bases). Source material: liver tumor tissue from sampling region 5. Regarding subset: tumor region T5, tumor centre. CDR3 coding DNA: TGCGTCAGCACCCAAAGTAGCGGATGGAACAATGAGCAGTTCTTG. This translates into CVSTQSSGWNNEQFL.